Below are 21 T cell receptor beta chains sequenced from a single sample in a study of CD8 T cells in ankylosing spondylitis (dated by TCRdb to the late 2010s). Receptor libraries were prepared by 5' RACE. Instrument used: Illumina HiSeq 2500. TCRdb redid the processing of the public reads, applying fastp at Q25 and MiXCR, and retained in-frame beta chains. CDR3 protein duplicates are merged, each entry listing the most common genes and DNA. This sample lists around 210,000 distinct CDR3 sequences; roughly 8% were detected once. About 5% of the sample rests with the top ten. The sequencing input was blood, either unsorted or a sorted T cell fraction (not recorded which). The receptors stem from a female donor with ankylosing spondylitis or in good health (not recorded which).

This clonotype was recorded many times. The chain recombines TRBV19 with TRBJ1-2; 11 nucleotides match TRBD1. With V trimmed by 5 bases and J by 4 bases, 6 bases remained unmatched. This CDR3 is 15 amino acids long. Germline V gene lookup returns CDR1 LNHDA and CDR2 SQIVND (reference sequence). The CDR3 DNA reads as TGTGCCAGTAGTGGCCGGGACAGGGGGTTCTATGGCTACACCTTC. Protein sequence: CASSGRDRGFYGYTF.

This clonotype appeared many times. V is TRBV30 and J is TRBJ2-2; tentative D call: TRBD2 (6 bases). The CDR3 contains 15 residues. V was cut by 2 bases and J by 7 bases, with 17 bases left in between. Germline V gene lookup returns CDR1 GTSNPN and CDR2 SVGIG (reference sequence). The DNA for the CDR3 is TGTGCCTGGAGTCCCCGGGGACTTCTAAACGGGGAGCTGTTTTTT. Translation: CAWSPRGLLNGELFF.

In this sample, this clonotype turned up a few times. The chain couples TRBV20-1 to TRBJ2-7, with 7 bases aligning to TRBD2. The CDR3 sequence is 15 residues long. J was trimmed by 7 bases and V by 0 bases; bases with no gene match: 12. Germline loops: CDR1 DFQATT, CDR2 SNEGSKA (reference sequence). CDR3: CSARDRRTSDKEQYF. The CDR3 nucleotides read TGCAGTGCTAGAGATCGGAGAACTAGCGATAAAGAGCAGTACTTC.

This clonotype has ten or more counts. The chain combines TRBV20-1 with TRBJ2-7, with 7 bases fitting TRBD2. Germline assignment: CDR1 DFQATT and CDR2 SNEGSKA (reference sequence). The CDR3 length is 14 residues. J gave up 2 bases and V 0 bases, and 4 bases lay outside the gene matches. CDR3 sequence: CSARDAGVTYEQYF. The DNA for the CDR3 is TGCAGTGCTAGAGATGCGGGAGTCACCTACGAGCAGTACTTC.

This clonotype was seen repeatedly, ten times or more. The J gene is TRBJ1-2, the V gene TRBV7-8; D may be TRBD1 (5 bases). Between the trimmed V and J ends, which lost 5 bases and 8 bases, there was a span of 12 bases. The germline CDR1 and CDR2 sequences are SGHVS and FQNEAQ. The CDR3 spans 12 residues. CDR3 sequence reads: CASSPGVAGYTF. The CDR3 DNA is TGTGCCAGCAGCCCGGGGGTGGCAGGCTACACCTTC.

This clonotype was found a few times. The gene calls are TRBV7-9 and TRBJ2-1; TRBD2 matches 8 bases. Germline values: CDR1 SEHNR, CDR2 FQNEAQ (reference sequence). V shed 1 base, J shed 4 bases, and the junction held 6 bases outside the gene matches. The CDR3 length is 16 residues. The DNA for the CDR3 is TGTGCCAGCAGCTTAGGAGGCGGGAGGACTTACAATGAGCAGTTCTTC. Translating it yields CASSLGGGRTYNEQFF.

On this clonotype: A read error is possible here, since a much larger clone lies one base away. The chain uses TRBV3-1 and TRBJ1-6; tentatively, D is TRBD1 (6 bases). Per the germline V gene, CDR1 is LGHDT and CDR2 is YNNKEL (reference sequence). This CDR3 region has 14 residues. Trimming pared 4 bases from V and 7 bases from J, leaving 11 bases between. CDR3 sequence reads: CASSRGTNNSPLHF. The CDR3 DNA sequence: TGTGCCAGCAGCCGCGGGACAAACAATTCACCCCTCCACTTT.

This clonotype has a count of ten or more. As DNA, the CDR3 is TGTGCCAGCAGCCTGTATGGGGGCGCGGATGGCTACACCTTC. Its translation is CASSLYGGADGYTF. The rearrangement joins TRBV7-2 to TRBJ1-2; TRBD1 might be the D (6 bases). V was trimmed by 5 bases and J by 6 bases, leaving 16 bases between them. The germline V gene encodes CDR1 SGHTA and CDR2 FQGNSA. The CDR3 consists of 14 residues.

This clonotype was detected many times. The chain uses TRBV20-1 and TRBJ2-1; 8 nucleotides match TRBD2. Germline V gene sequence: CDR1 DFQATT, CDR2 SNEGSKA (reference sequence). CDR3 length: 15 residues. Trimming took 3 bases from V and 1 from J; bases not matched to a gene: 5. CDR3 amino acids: CSASLAGLSYNEQFF. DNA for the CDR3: TGCAGTGCTAGTCTAGCGGGTTTATCCTACAATGAGCAGTTCTTC.

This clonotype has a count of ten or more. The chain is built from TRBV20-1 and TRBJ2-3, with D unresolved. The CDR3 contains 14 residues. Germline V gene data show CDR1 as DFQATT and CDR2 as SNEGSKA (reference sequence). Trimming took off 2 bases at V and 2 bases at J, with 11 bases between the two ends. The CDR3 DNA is TGCAGTGCTAGATTTGCGGCCAACACAGATACGCAGTATTTT. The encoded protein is CSARFAANTDTQYF.

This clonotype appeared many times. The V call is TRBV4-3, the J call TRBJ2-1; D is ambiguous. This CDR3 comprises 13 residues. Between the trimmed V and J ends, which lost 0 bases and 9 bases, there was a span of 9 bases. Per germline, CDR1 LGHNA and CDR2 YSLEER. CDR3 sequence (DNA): TGCGCCAGCAGCCAAGATCAGCCCGGTGAGCAGTTCTTC. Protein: CASSQDQPGEQFF.

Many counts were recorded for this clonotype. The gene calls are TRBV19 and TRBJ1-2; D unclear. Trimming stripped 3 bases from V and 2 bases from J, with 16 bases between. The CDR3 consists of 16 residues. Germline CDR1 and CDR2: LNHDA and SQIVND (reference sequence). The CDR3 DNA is TGTGCCAGTAGTATCGAAGGCGGAAGATCGAACTATGGCTACACCTTC. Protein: CASSIEGGRSNYGYTF. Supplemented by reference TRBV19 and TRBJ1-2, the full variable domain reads DGGITQSPKYLFRKEGQNVTLSCEQNLNHDAMYWYRQDPGQGLRLIYYSQIVNDFQKGDIAEGYSVSREKKESFPLTVTSAQKNPTAFYLCASSIEGGRSNYGYTFGSGTRLTVV.

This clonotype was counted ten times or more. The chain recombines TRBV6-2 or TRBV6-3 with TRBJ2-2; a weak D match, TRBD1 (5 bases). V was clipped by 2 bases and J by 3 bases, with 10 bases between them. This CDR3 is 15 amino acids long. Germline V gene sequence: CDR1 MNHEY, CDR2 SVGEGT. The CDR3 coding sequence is TGTGCCAGCAGTTACGAAGGGGCGGACACCGGGGAGCTGTTTTTT. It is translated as CASSYEGADTGELFF.

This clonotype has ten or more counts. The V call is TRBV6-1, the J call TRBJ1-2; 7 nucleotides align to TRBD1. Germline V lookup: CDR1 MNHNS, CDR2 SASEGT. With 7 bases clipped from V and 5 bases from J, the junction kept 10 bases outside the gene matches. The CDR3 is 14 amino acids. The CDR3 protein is CASNRARGSYGYTF. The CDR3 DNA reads TGTGCCAGCAATAGAGCCAGGGGGTCATATGGCTACACCTTC.

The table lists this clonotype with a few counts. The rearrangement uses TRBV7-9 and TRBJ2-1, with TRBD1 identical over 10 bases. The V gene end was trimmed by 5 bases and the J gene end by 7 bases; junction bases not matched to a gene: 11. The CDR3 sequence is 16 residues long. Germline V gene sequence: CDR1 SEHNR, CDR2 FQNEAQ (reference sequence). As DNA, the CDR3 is TGTGCCAGCAGCCCAATAGGGACAGGGGCGGAGAATGAGCAGTTCTTC. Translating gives CASSPIGTGAENEQFF.

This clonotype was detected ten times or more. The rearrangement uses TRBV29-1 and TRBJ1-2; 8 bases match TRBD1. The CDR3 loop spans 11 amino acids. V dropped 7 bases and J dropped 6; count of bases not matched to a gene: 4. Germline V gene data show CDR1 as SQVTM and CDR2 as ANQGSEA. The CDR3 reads CSATGGDGYTF. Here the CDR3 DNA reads TGCAGCGCCACAGGGGGAGATGGCTACACCTTC.

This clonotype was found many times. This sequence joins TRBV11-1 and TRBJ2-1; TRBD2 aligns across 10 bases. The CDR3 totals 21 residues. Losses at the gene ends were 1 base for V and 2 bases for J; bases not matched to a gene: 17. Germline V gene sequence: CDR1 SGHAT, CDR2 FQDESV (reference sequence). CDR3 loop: CASSLEIRASGGPRAYNEQFF. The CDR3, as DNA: TGTGCCAGCAGCTTAGAGATTCGGGCTAGCGGGGGCCCGAGAGCCTACAATGAGCAGTTCTTC.

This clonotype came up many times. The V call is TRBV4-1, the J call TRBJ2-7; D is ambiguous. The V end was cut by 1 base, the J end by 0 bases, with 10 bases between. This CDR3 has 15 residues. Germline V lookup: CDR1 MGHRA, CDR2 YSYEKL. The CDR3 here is CASSQVSSGSYEQYF. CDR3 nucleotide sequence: TGCGCCAGCAGCCAAGTATCCTCAGGCTCCTACGAGCAGTACTTC.

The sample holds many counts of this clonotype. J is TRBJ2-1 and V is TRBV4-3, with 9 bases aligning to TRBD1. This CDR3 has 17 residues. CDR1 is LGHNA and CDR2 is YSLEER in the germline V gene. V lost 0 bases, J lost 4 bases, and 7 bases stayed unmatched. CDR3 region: CASSQDLGTGPYNEQFF. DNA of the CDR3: TGCGCCAGCAGCCAAGATTTGGGGACAGGGCCATACAATGAGCAGTTCTTC.

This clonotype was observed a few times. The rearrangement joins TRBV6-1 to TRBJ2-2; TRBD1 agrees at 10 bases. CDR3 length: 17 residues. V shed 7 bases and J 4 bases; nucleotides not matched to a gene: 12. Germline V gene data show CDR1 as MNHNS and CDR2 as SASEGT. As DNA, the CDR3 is TGTGCCAGCAAGGGGGACAGGGGTTATAGTAGCACCGGGGAGCTGTTTTTT. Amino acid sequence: CASKGDRGYSSTGELFF.

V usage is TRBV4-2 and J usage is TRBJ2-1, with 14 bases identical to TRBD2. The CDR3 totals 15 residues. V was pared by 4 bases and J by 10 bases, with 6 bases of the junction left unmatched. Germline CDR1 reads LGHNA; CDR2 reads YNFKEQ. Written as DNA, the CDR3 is TGTGCCAGCAGCCCCCGGGGACTAGCGGGAGTAGAGCAGTTCTTC. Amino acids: CASSPRGLAGVEQFF.